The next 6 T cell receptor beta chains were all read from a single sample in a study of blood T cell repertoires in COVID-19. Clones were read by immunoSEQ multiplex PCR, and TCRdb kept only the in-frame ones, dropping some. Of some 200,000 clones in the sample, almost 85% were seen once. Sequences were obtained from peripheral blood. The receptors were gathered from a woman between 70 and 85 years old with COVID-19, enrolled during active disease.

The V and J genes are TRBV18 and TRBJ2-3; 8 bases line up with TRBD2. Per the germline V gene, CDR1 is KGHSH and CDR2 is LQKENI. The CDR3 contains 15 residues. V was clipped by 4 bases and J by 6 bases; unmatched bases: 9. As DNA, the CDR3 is TGTGCCAGCTCACTAACCGGGGGGGCAAAGGATACGCAGTATTTT. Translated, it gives CASSLTGGAKDTQYF.

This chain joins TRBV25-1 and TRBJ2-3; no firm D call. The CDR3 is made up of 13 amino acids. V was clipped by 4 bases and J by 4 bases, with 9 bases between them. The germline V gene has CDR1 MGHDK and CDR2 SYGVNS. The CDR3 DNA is TGTGCCAGCAGTGGCAGGCAGGCAGATACGCAGTATTTT. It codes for CASSGRQADTQYF.

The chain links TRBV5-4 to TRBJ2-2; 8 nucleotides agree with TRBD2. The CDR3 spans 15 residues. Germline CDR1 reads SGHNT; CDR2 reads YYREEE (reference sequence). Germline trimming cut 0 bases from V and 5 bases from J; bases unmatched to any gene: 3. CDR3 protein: CASSLVRGGTGELFF. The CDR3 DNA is TGTGCCAGCAGCTTGGTCCGGGGGGGGACCGGGGAGCTGTTTTTT.

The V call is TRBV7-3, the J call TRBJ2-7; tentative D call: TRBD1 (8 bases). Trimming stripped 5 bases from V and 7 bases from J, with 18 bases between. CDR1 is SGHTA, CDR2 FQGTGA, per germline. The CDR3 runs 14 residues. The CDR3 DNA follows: TGTGCCAGCAGCCCCGTAGGACAGGGAGGGGAGCAGTACTTC. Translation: CASSPVGQGGEQYF.

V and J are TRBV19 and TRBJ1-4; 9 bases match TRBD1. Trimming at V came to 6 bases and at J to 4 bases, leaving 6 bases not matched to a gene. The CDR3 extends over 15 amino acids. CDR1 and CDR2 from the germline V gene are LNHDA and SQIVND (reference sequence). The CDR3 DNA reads TGTGCCAGTAGGAGACAGGGGGAGGTTAATGAAAAACTGTTTTTT. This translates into CASRRQGEVNEKLFF.

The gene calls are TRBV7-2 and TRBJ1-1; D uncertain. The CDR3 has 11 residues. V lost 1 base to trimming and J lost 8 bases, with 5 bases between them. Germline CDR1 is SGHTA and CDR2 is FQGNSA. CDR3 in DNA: TGTGCCAGCAGCTTAGACAGAGAAGCTTTCTTT. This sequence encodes CASSLDREAFF.